This T cell receptor (beta chain) appears in the sequencing data of a study of PD-L1 blockade in urothelial cancer. For the study at large: The patients first took atezolizumab around 2014, receiving 1,200 mg intravenously every 3 weeks. Most of the roughly 30 patients were men whose urothelial cancer was bladder-origin. As for prior chemotherapy regimens, patients had received 0 to 3.

Repertoires were generated with immunoSEQ multiplex PCR, while TCRdb's copy carries only in-frame clones and drops some. This table holds 40,000 or so clones, 80% to 95% found once. Germline CDR1 is SGDLS and CDR2 is YYNGEE. Unmatched junction bases numbered 5, after V lost 2 bases and J lost 3 bases. The CDR3 is 15 amino acids. Time point of the sample: pretreatment peripheral blood. Each patient contributed between 1 and 8 total time points of blood mononuclear cells, pretreatment and during treatment. The clonotype originates from a woman between 55 and 75 years old with urothelial cancer. This material consisted of PBMCs, taken around atezolizumab (anti-PD-L1) treatment. This chain uses TRBV9 with TRBJ1-2, with 9 bases aligning to TRBD1. Here the CDR3 DNA reads TGTGCCAGCAGCGTTTTGACAGGGGGTGACTATGGCTACACCTTC. This codes for CASSVLTGGDYGYTF.